These 21 T cell receptor beta chains came from one sample sequenced in a study of blood T cell repertoires in COVID-19. The method was immunoSEQ multiplex PCR; TCRdb's version includes in-frame clones alone and lacks a portion of them. The data show about 380,000 clones, around 85% seen once. Sequencing input: peripheral blood. These receptors all stem from a woman in her late teens or twenties with acute or convalescent COVID-19.

V gene TRBV5-1 combines with J gene TRBJ1-1, with D unresolved. This CDR3 spans 13 amino acids. Germline V lookup: CDR1 SGHRS, CDR2 YFSETQ. The germline V and J ends were trimmed by 7 bases and 0 bases, with 10 bases remaining between them. The CDR3 region is CASCPDLNTEAFF. CDR3 nucleotides: TGCGCCAGCTGCCCGGACTTGAACACTGAAGCTTTCTTT. Together with reference TRBV5-1 and TRBJ1-1, the CDR3 gives the full variable domain: KAGVTQTPRYLIKTRGQQVTLSCSPISGHRSVSWYQQTPGQGLQFLFEYFSETQRNKGNFPGRFSGRQFSNSRSEMNVSTLELGDSALYLCASCPDLNTEAFFGQGTRLTVV.

This clone came up a few times. The chain links TRBV29-1 to TRBJ1-3, with D hard to call. This CDR3 region has 13 residues. V was pared by 4 bases and J by 0 bases, with 7 bases between. Germline V gives CDR1 SQVTM, CDR2 ANQGSEA. The CDR3 sequence: CSVVAYSGNTIYF. CDR3 nucleotides: TGCAGCGTTGTAGCTTACTCTGGAAACACCATATATTTT.

The rearrangement links TRBV5-4 to TRBJ2-7; D may be TRBD1 (6 bases). The CDR3 runs 16 residues. From germline, CDR1 is SGHNT and CDR2 YYREEE (reference sequence). The V end was cut by 0 bases, the J end by 0 bases, with 13 bases between. CDR3 residues: CASSLVQGSTSYEQYF. DNA of the CDR3: TGTGCCAGCAGCTTGGTCCAGGGGTCGACCTCCTACGAGCAGTACTTC.

The table lists this clone with a few counts. V usage is TRBV5-1 and J usage is TRBJ1-6; D possibly corresponds to TRBD1 (5 bases). Looked up from germline, CDR1 is SGHRS and CDR2 is YFSETQ. This CDR3 region has 15 residues. The V gene lost 2 bases and the J gene lost 4 bases, with 10 bases spanning the gap. Written as DNA, the CDR3 is TGCGCCAGCAGCTTTTCCGGGGGGTATAATTCACCCCTCCACTTT. Amino acid sequence: CASSFSGGYNSPLHF.

The chain combines TRBV18 with TRBJ1-6; 9 positions agree with TRBD1. Germline CDR1 and CDR2: KGHSH and LQKENI. This CDR3 is 14 amino acids long. Trimming at V came to 3 bases and at J to 11 bases, leaving 5 bases not matched to a gene. The CDR3 DNA sequence: TGTGCCAGCTCACCCCCCGGGACAGGGACACCCCTCCACTTT. Translating it yields CASSPPGTGTPLHF.

This chain joins TRBV2 and TRBJ1-5, with 8 bases identical to TRBD1. Germline trimming cut 5 bases from V and 0 bases from J; bases unmatched to any gene: 9. The CDR3 runs 17 residues. Germline CDR1 reads SNHLY; CDR2 reads FYNNEI. CDR3 nucleotide sequence: TGTGCCAGCAGTCCCGGGACAGGTCCCCGTAGCAATCAGCCCCAGCATTTT. Translation: CASSPGTGPRSNQPQHF.

The chain joins TRBV19 to TRBJ2-1; 9 positions match TRBD2. The germline CDR1 and CDR2 sequences are LNHDA and SQIVND (reference sequence). This CDR3 comprises 14 residues. J lost 9 bases, V lost 6 bases, and 9 bases had no gene match. The CDR3 region is CASRLAGGPGEQFF. The CDR3 DNA follows: TGTGCCAGTAGGTTGGCGGGAGGGCCGGGTGAGCAGTTCTTC. The whole variable domain, remainder taken from reference TRBV19 and TRBJ2-1, is DGGITQSPKYLFRKEGQNVTLSCEQNLNHDAMYWYRQDPGQGLRLIYYSQIVNDFQKGDIAEGYSVSREKKESFPLTVTSAQKNPTAFYLCASRLAGGPGEQFFGPGTRLTVL.

This chain connects TRBV29-1 to TRBJ2-1; 9 nucleotides line up with TRBD2. The CDR3 spans 15 residues. Trimming took 6 bases from V and 0 from J; bases not matched to a gene: 6. The V gene's germline CDR1 is SQVTM and CDR2 ANQGSEA. The CDR3: CSVLLTSGSYNEQFF. DNA of the CDR3: TGCAGCGTCCTTTTGACTAGCGGCTCCTACAATGAGCAGTTCTTC.

The J gene is TRBJ1-1, the V gene TRBV6-5; weak D call: TRBD1 (6 bases). CDR1 and CDR2 (germline): MNHEY, SVGAGI. Trimming took 5 bases from V and 1 from J, leaving 14 bases between them. The CDR3 runs 15 residues. As DNA, the CDR3 is TGTGCCAGCAGTCGAGGGGGAGTGCAGAACACTGAAGCTTTCTTT. The encoded protein is CASSRGGVQNTEAFF.

The rearrangement links TRBV19 to TRBJ2-2, with D uncertain. The V and J ends lost 9 bases and 8 bases respectively, with 22 bases between them. Germline CDR1 is LNHDA and CDR2 is SQIVND (reference sequence). The CDR3 loop spans 15 amino acids. CDR3 nucleotide sequence: TGTGCCAGCGATAACGTGCTCGGCGGAGCAGGGGAGCTGTTTTTT. Amino acids: CASDNVLGGAGELFF.

J is TRBJ1-2 and V is TRBV19, with 7 bases lining up with TRBD1. Losses at the gene ends were 5 bases for V and 1 base for J; bases not matched to a gene: 13. The CDR3 runs 17 residues. Looked up from germline, CDR1 is LNHDA and CDR2 is SQIVND (reference sequence). CDR3 coding DNA: TGTGCCAGTAGTGCGACATATCTGGGACAGCATAACTATGGCTACACCTTC. This codes for CASSATYLGQHNYGYTF.

This clone was counted between two and nine times. CDR3 protein: CAWSGLPPPDTQYF. CDR3 DNA sequence: TGTGCCTGGAGTGGACTCCCCCCCCCAGATACGCAGTATTTT. The chain employs TRBV30 and TRBJ2-3; no definite D call. This CDR3 has 14 residues. V was cut by 1 base and J by 4 bases, with 12 bases left in between. Germline lookup yields CDR1 GTSNPN and CDR2 SVGIG (reference sequence).

V usage is TRBV7-9 and J usage is TRBJ2-2, with TRBD1 matching 8 bases. Germline CDR1 and CDR2: SEHNR and FQNEAQ (reference sequence). The trim removed 6 bases at V and 2 bases at J, leaving 8 bases unmatched. This CDR3 contains 16 residues. Here the CDR3 DNA reads TGTGCCAGCAGTTTGGACAGGGCAGGCAACACCGGGGAGCTGTTTTTT. Amino acids: CASSLDRAGNTGELFF.

The rearrangement links TRBV20-1 to TRBJ2-5; TRBD1 matches at 9 bases. Germline trimming cut 5 bases from V and 1 base from J; bases unmatched to any gene: 8. This CDR3 is 15 amino acids long. The germline V gene encodes CDR1 DFQATT and CDR2 SNEGSKA (reference sequence). The chain's CDR3 is CSAGDRGRSQETQYF. The CDR3 bases are TGCAGTGCTGGTGACAGGGGGAGGTCCCAAGAGACCCAGTACTTC.

This clone showed up just a few times. CDR3 nucleotide sequence: TGTGCCAGCAGGGGACAATACCAAGAGACCCAGTACTTC. Amino acid sequence: CASRGQYQETQYF. V and J are TRBV7-9 and TRBJ2-5; D might be TRBD1 (6 bases). Trimming left V 6 bases short and J 0 bases short, with 8 bases between. Germline lookup yields CDR1 SEHNR and CDR2 FQNEAQ (reference sequence). CDR3 size: 13 residues.

V gene TRBV28 combines with J gene TRBJ2-7; the D gene is possibly TRBD2 (5 bases). The CDR3 loop spans 13 amino acids. Trimming pared 1 base from V and 3 bases from J, leaving 7 bases between. Germline V gene sequence: CDR1 MDHEN, CDR2 SYDVKM. CDR3 amino acids: CASSLSGGYEQYF. The CDR3 DNA reads TGTGCCAGCAGTTTATCCGGAGGCTACGAGCAGTACTTC.

The rearrangement uses TRBV12-3 or TRBV12-4 and TRBJ1-2, with D unresolved. V dropped 2 bases and J dropped 6 bases, with 10 bases sitting between them. This CDR3 contains 13 residues. The CDR3 bases are TGTGCCAGCAGTTTATATGAAGGAGATGGCTACACCTTC. It translates to CASSLYEGDGYTF.

The V and J genes are TRBV6-1 and TRBJ2-6; 7 bases fit TRBD1. The length of the CDR3 is 16 residues. CDR1 and CDR2 from the germline V gene are MNHNS and SASEGT. Germline trimming cut 2 bases from V and 3 bases from J; bases unmatched to any gene: 4. CDR3 protein: CASSEQGVRGANVLTF. In nucleotides, the CDR3 is TGTGCCAGCAGTGAACAGGGGGTACGTGGGGCCAACGTCCTGACTTTC.

The chain joins TRBV7-9 to TRBJ2-7, with 9 nucleotides matching TRBD1. The CDR3 is 15 residues long. The germline CDR1 and CDR2 sequences are SEHNR and FQNEAQ (reference sequence). Unmatched junction bases numbered 9, after V lost 6 bases and J lost 3 bases. CDR3 region: CASSWYRGPLYEQYF. Written as DNA, the CDR3 is TGTGCCAGCAGTTGGTACAGGGGGCCACTCTACGAGCAGTACTTC.

The chain combines TRBV3-1 (or the pseudogene TRBV3-2) with TRBJ1-4; D is undetermined. Trimming left V 1 base short and J 5 bases short, with 11 bases between. Germline V gene data show CDR1 as LGHDT and CDR2 as YNNKEL (reference sequence). The length of the CDR3 is 15 residues. CDR3 DNA: TGTGCCAGCAGCCAAGTGCCTCATGCGAATGAAAAACTGTTTTTT. Its protein is CASSQVPHANEKLFF.

The gene calls are TRBV7-7 and TRBJ2-5, with 7 bases aligning to TRBD1. The CDR3 spans 12 residues. V was pared by 5 bases and J by 3 bases, with 0 bases of the junction left unmatched. Germline V gene sequence: CDR1 SSHAT, CDR2 FNYEAQ (reference sequence). The CDR3 region is CASSTGEETQYF. DNA for the CDR3: TGTGCCAGCAGCACAGGGGAAGAGACCCAGTACTTC.